Included here is one TCR beta chain sequence, with context. The data derive from a study of cytomegalovirus exposure and HLA in healthy donors. As for the study in general: The roughly 120 validation repertoires, a later analysis reported, used the same platform as the 550 to 800 first-cohort repertoires.

Generated by immunoSEQ multiplex PCR, the TCRdb table keeps only in-frame clones and is missing some. The sample includes over 100,000 clones, roughly 86% of them seen just once. The germline gives CDR1 MGHRA, CDR2 YSYEKL. This CDR3 has 17 residues. V dropped 2 bases and J dropped 6; count of bases not matched to a gene: 12. The sample taken for sequencing was PBMCs. The V call is TRBV4-1, the J call TRBJ1-1, with 10 bases fitting TRBD1. This clonotype was sampled from a man aged 25-40 years in good health and CMV-seronegative. The chain's CDR3 is CASSQFRQGASGSEAFF. For the CDR3, the DNA is TGCGCCAGCAGCCAATTTAGACAGGGGGCTTCTGGTTCTGAAGCTTTCTTT.